The rows below give T cell receptor beta chains drawn from one sample of a study of neoadjuvant nivolumab and ipilimumab in lung cancer. The assay was immunoSEQ multiplex PCR, and TCRdb's table has in-frame clones only and misses some. The sample includes tens of thousands of clones, roughly 84% seen only once; the top ten take under 30%. Sequenced here: peripheral blood, sampled before neoadjuvant nivolumab, alone or with ipilimumab. These receptors all stem from an adult with non-small cell lung cancer. The CDR3 runs from the conserved cysteine through the conserved F or W. A D gene is named only where the DNA matches it firmly. Expanded clones are given a class, and other clones once, few, many or no size at all.

clone size	V gene	D gene	J gene	CDR3 DNA	CDR3 protein
.	TRBV6-4	.	TRBJ1-2	TGTGCCAGCAGCTACGACAGCCGAACGCCCTATGGCTACACCTTC	CASSYDSRTPYGYTF
.	TRBV4-2	TRBD2	TRBJ2-7	TGTGCCAGCAGCCAAGAAGGGACTAGCGGGAGGGACGAGCAGTACTTC	CASSQEGTSGRDEQYF
.	TRBV7-9	TRBD2	TRBJ2-7	TGTGCCAGCAGCTTCACGGGAGGGAACGAGCAGTACTTC	CASSFTGGNEQYF
.	TRBV5-1	.	TRBJ1-3	TGCGCCAGCACCGACTTGTTGGGAAGCTCTGGAAACACCATATATTTT	CASTDLLGSSGNTIYF
.	TRBV4-2	TRBD1	TRBJ1-5	TGTGCCAGCAGCCCTCGCTCGACAGGGAGCAATCAGCCCCAGCATTTT	CASSPRSTGSNQPQHF
.	TRBV7-3	.	TRBJ2-3	TGTGCCAGCAGCTTAGCAGGACTCAGCACAGATACGCAGTATTTT	CASSLAGLSTDTQYF
.	TRBV11-2	.	TRBJ1-2	TGTGCCAGCAGCTTAGATCACAGAAATGCTGCTAACTATGGCTACACCTTC	CASSLDHRNAANYGYTF
.	TRBV11-2	.	TRBJ1-1	TGTGCCAGCAGCTTAGCCCAGCAGGGTGGAGGGACTTTCTTT	CASSLAQQGGGTFF
.	TRBV5-1	TRBD1	TRBJ2-1	TGCGCCAGCAGCTTCCGGGACAGGGGGAATGAGCAGTTCTTC	CASSFRDRGNEQFF
.	TRBV27	.	TRBJ1-1	TGTGCCAGCAGTACATATCGAACGACTGAAGCTTTCTTT	CASSTYRTTEAFF
.	TRBV4-2	TRBD1	TRBJ1-2	TGTGCCAGCAGCCAAGCCACAGGGGGCGGATATGGCTACACCTTC	CASSQATGGGYGYTF
few	TRBV11-2	.	TRBJ2-6	TGTGCCACCCTGGATCCTGGGGCCAACGTCCTGACTTTC	CATLDPGANVLTF
.	TRBV30	TRBD1	TRBJ1-2	TGTGCCTGGACCATGACAGGGGGAGCGGAGGGCTACACCTTC	CAWTMTGGAEGYTF
.	TRBV5-1	.	TRBJ1-1	TGCGCCAGCACGATTGGGGCGGACACTGAAGCTTTCTTT	CASTIGADTEAFF
.	TRBV9	.	TRBJ1-5	TGTGCCAGCAGCGTAGACGGGATTAGCAATCAGCCCCAGCATTTT	CASSVDGISNQPQHF
once	TRBV4-2	TRBD1	TRBJ2-6	TGTGCCAGCAGCCTAGGGACAGGCCTTCTCGGGGCCAACGTCCTGACTTTC	CASSLGTGLLGANVLTF
.	TRBV6-5	TRBD2	TRBJ2-5	TGTGCCAGCAGTTACGGCGGGGGGGGCGAGGAGACCCAGTACTTC	CASSYGGGGEETQYF
.	TRBV6-1	TRBD2	TRBJ2-3	TGTGCCAGCAGTATATTAGCGGGAGACACAGATACGCAGTATTTT	CASSILAGDTDTQYF
.	TRBV7-6	.	TRBJ2-2	TGTGCCAGCAGCTTATTATTTTCGACAGGCGGGGAGCTGTTTTTT	CASSLLFSTGGELFF
.	TRBV19	TRBD1	TRBJ1-5	TGTGCCACCGCGGACAGGGACAATCAGCCCCAGCATTTT	CATADRDNQPQHF
.	TRBV11-3	.	TRBJ2-5	TGTGCCAGCAGGCCTCGAACGGGAGACGAGACCCAGTACTTC	CASRPRTGDETQYF
once	TRBV7-3	.	TRBJ1-2	TGTGCCAGCAGCAGGTCAGCGGGGGACTATGGCTACACCTTC	CASSRSAGDYGYTF
.	TRBV18	TRBD2	TRBJ2-3	TGTGCCAGCTCACCTGCCGGACTAGCGGGCCGCACAGATACGCAGTATTTT	CASSPAGLAGRTDTQYF
few	TRBV11-2	.	TRBJ2-7	TGTGCCAGCAGCTTAAATCAGGGGATGGCCTACGAGCAGTACTTC	CASSLNQGMAYEQYF
.	TRBV7-9	.	TRBJ2-7	TGTGCCAGCAGTCTACAGGGATTCTCCTACGAGCAGTACTTC	CASSLQGFSYEQYF
.	TRBV5-4	.	TRBJ1-2	TGTGCCAGCAGCTTGGTTGGAGTCTATGGCTACACCTTC	CASSLVGVYGYTF
.	TRBV9	.	TRBJ2-3	TGTGCCAGCAGCGGCCCCGGGACCCTTACAGATACGCAGTATTTT	CASSGPGTLTDTQYF
.	TRBV11-2	.	TRBJ2-3	TGTGCCAGCAGTTGGAGGGCATATGCAGATACGCAGTATTTT	CASSWRAYADTQYF
.	TRBV12-5	TRBD1	TRBJ2-3	TGTGCTAGTGGTTTGGCCGACAGGGAAACGCAGTATTTT	CASGLADRETQYF
.	TRBV30	.	TRBJ2-7	TGTGCCTGGCCAACCTACGAGCAGTACTTC	CAWPTYEQYF
.	TRBV7-2	.	TRBJ1-2	TGTGCCAGCAGCCCCGGAGAAAACTATGGCTACACCTTC	CASSPGENYGYTF
.	TRBV6-5	TRBD1	TRBJ2-3	TGTGCCAGCAGCTATACAGGGGGCCTTACAGATACGCAGTATTTT	CASSYTGGLTDTQYF
.	TRBV5-1	TRBD1	TRBJ1-5	TGCGCCAGCAGCCCGGGACAGGGGGCTTTGCAGCCCCAGCATTTT	CASSPGQGALQPQHF
.	TRBV30	.	TRBJ2-1	TGTGCCTGGAGGGCCCTCTATGGGGCCTACAATGAGCAGTTCTTC	CAWRALYGAYNEQFF
.	TRBV11-3	.	TRBJ2-2	TGTGCCAGCAGCATTTTTGGGGCAGCCAACACCGGGGAGCTGTTTTTT	CASSIFGAANTGELFF
.	TRBV19	.	TRBJ2-6	TGTGCCAGTAGTATAGCCAGGACGGGGGCCAACGTCCTGACTTTC	CASSIARTGANVLTF
.	TRBV14	TRBD2	TRBJ2-4	TGTGCCAGCAGCCCCCCCGGACTAGACATTCAGTACTTC	CASSPPGLDIQYF
.	TRBV11-2	.	TRBJ1-1	TGTGCCAGCAGCCGTCAGAGAAGCACTGAAGCTTTCTTT	CASSRQRSTEAFF
.	TRBV9	.	TRBJ1-3	TGTGCCAGCAGCGTAGTCTCGGTTCCGGATCCTATATATTTT	CASSVVSVPDPIYF
once	TRBV7-9	TRBD2	TRBJ2-1	TGTGCCAGCAGGGGCCCTAGCGGCGACAATGAGCAGTTCTTC	CASRGPSGDNEQFF
once	TRBV5-1	.	TRBJ1-4	TGCGCCAGCAGCAATTCCGGCAGGGGTGGCGAAAAACTGTTTTTT	CASSNSGRGGEKLFF
few	TRBV9	.	TRBJ2-3	TGTGCCAGCAGCACGGGTGCGGGTTTTCCAGATACGCAGTATTTT	CASSTGAGFPDTQYF
.	TRBV10-3	TRBD1	TRBJ1-2	TGTGCCATCAGTCCACAGGGGACTGAAAACTATGGCTACACCTTC	CAISPQGTENYGYTF
once	TRBV5-1	.	TRBJ2-5	TGCGCCAGCAGCTCCGGAGGTCGCACGCAAGAGACCCAGTACTTC	CASSSGGRTQETQYF
.	TRBV7-3	.	TRBJ2-7	TGTGCCAGCAGCTTATTTCACAGCAGCTCCTACGAGCAGTACTTC	CASSLFHSSSYEQYF
.	TRBV6-1	.	TRBJ2-7	TGTGCCAGCCCAGGGCTTTACGAGCAGTACTTC	CASPGLYEQYF
.	TRBV6-1	.	TRBJ2-6	TGTGCCGGACAGCGTTCTGGGGCCAACGTCCTGACTTTC	CAGQRSGANVLTF
.	TRBV5-5	.	TRBJ1-4	TGTGCCAGCAGCTTGACCGCAACTAATGAAAAACTGTTTTTT	CASSLTATNEKLFF